This section outlines one TCR beta chain sequence together with its context. Its antigen is still unknown. Germline V gene sequence: CDR1 LNHNV, CDR2 YYDKDF (reference sequence). The CDR3 is 15 amino acids. V gave up 0 bases and J gave up 0 bases, with 6 bases separating them. The sample comes from a study of cytomegalovirus exposure and HLA in healthy donors. PCR employed 60 Vbeta and 13 Jbeta primers. Sequenced by immunoSEQ multiplex PCR; TCRdb stores in-frame clones only, minus some. The sample shows roughly 140,000 clones, approximately 80% of them seen only once. General study points: The number of N-insertions in an Asian-associated ancestry cluster was reportedly below the roughly 620-donor mean in a later analysis. In a later analysis, at a false discovery rate of 0.05, over 15,000 TCR beta sequences were associated with HLA alleles. Accurate prediction of most subjects' HLA-A and HLA-B alleles from TCR beta sequences was reported.

The source material was PBMCs. This receptor was taken from a woman between 35 and 50 years old in good health and CMV-seronegative. The chain has TRBV15 and TRBJ1-3; no definite D call. The CDR3: CATSRDQNSGNTIYF. For the CDR3, the DNA is TGTGCCACCAGCAGAGATCAAAACTCTGGAAACACCATATATTTT. Supplemented by reference TRBV15 and TRBJ1-3, the full variable domain reads DAMVIQNPRYQVTQFGKPVTLSCSQTLNHNVMYWYQQKSSQAPKLLFHYYDKDFNNEADTPDNFQSRRPNTSFCFLDIRSPGLGDTAMYLCATSRDQNSGNTIYFGEGSWLTVV.